This paragraph covers one TCR beta chain sequence. Antigen unknown. Amplification used 60 Vbeta primers and 13 Jbeta primers. The table came from immunoSEQ multiplex PCR; TCRdb's copy has only in-frame clones and leaves some out. The table shows approximately 160,000 clones, with approximately 77% occurring only once. The data are from a study of cytomegalovirus exposure and HLA in healthy donors. The study, taken as a whole, reports: In vitro data verified three CMV-associated chains as specific for CMV antigens. Donor immune exposure was known only as CMV serostatus. Reportedly, diagnosis of cytomegalovirus status by the classifier showed high specificity and sensitivity.

Germline V CDR1 and CDR2: KGHSH, LQKENI. The length of the CDR3 is 15 residues. The V and J ends lost 3 bases and 5 bases, in that order; junction bases with no gene match: 4. It was healthy bone marrow donors who served as donors. This sequence joins TRBV18 and TRBJ1-6, with 7 bases fitting TRBD1. The source is a male donor in good health and CMV-seropositive. Sequencing input: PBMCs. The DNA for the CDR3 is TGTGCCAGCTCACCGCGACAGGGAAATAATTCACCCCTCCACTTT. It is translated as CASSPRQGNNSPLHF.